This T cell receptor (beta chain) was recorded in a study of T cell repertoires in cytomegalovirus infection. Study-wide context: Indications came from public TCR beta signatures; they pointed to CMV infection and to a matching HLA type. Whole-study findings and limits: Cumulative frequency (of public TCR beta family members) identified carriers of CMV plus the relevant HLA. Ex vivo, HLA-C-restricted CMV-specific TCR beta clonotypes prevailed over the rest of the response.

TCRdb reprocessed the reads via MiXCR and lists one record per CDR3 protein. The table records 350,000 to 500,000 distinct CDR3 sequences, approximately 31% of them present only once. Germline assignment: CDR1 SGHTA and CDR2 FQGTGA. Unmatched junction bases numbered 10, after V lost 6 bases and J lost 4 bases. This CDR3 spans 15 amino acids. Worth noting for this clonotype: Its antigen is undetermined.

The V call is TRBV7-3, the J call TRBJ2-5, with 8 bases matching TRBD1. The source material was PBMCs. This receptor was taken from a human donor in good health (CMV status not recorded). Some clones in this sample may be carry-over from other donors' samples. The CDR3 is CASSSNPGGLETQYF. The CDR3, as DNA: TGTGCCAGCAGTTCCAACCCAGGGGGCTTAGAGACCCAGTACTTC.